This T cell receptor (beta chain) stems from a study of Graves' ophthalmopathy and Graves' hyperthyroidism. Study information: Peripheral blood sampling occurred at initial diagnosis, before any treatment. Whole-study findings and limits: Also, most clonotypes expanded in the thyroid above 0.001 frequency appeared in blood.

Amplifying from RNA transcripts, the study obtained TCR beta CDR3 regions. The workflow started with a first-round RT-PCR run with HTBI primers and then moved on to a second-round multiplex PCR. TCRdb itself ran the multiplex PCR reads through MiXCR, one entry per CDR3 protein. The repertoire holds approximately 460,000 distinct CDR3 sequences, about an eighth seen once, with around 9.8% in the top ten. This clonotype came up many times. No antigen is known for it. Clinical symptoms and serum thyroxine were used for diagnosis; TRAb, thyroid ultrasound and orbital computed tomography were also relied on. PBMCs were isolated from an approximately 10 ml sample of fresh peripheral blood. Sample: blood. This TCR came from a woman in her twenties or thirties with Graves' ophthalmopathy.

CDR3 region: CSARPREGNTEAFF. The CDR3, as DNA: TGCAGTGCTAGACCAAGGGAAGGGAACACTGAAGCTTTCTTT. The J gene is TRBJ1-1, the V gene TRBV20-1, with D unclear. CDR1 and CDR2 (germline): DFQATT, SNEGSKA (reference sequence). This CDR3 has 14 residues. The V and J ends lost 2 bases and 1 base respectively, with 11 bases between them.